The rows below give T cell receptor beta chains drawn from one sample of a study of T cell clones after liver transplantation. Sequencing was performed with immunoSEQ multiplex PCR; in TCRdb, only in-frame clones are kept and a portion is missing. The sample lists around 20,000 clones; around 90% were seen once. The sample consisted of CD8+ T cells from blood, taken before liver transplant. The receptors derive from a human donor who received a liver transplant. The CDR3 runs from the conserved cysteine through the conserved F or W. The D gene is left open where the match is weak. Clone size is shown for a subset of rows, as once, few, many or a class of expanded clone.

D gene	V gene	J gene	clone size	CDR3 DNA	CDR3 protein
-	TRBV11-2	TRBJ2-7	-	TGTGCCAGCAGCTTACTGGTCAGCTCCTACGAGCAGTACTTC	CASSLLVSSYEQYF
-	TRBV7-9	TRBJ1-2	once	TGTGCCAGCAGCCACCAGGGTGGCTATGGCTACACCTTC	CASSHQGGYGYTF
-	TRBV6-1	TRBJ2-7	-	TGTGCCAGCAGTGAAGTTGTGGAGTTAAGCTCCTACGAGCAGTACTTC	CASSEVVELSSYEQYF
-	TRBV18	TRBJ2-7	-	TGTGCCAGCTCACGGGACGGCGAAGGCTCCTACGAGCAGTACTTC	CASSRDGEGSYEQYF
-	TRBV27	TRBJ2-1	-	TGTGCCAGCAGTTTATATAGGGGCCAGAATGAGCAGTTCTTC	CASSLYRGQNEQFF
-	TRBV27	TRBJ2-7	-	TGTGCCAGCAGTCCCCGCGACACTGCCCTTTACGAGCAGTACTTC	CASSPRDTALYEQYF
TRBD2	TRBV4-1	TRBJ2-1	-	TGCGCCAGCAGCCAAAGTCACGGACTAGCGGGCGGGAATGAGCAGTTCTTC	CASSQSHGLAGGNEQFF
-	TRBV19	TRBJ1-5	-	TGTGCCAGTAGTATGTCCGGAAGCAATCAGCCCCAGCATTTT	CASSMSGSNQPQHF
-	TRBV7-9	TRBJ2-7	-	TGTGCCAGCAGCTTCGGGGTGGCGGCCTACGAGCAGTACTTC	CASSFGVAAYEQYF
-	TRBV19	TRBJ1-5	-	TGTGCCAGTCAGACGGGAGGCAATCAGCCCCAGCATTTT	CASQTGGNQPQHF
-	TRBV2	TRBJ1-4	-	TGTGCCAGCACCCCAAGGCTTCTTAATGAAAAACTGTTTTTT	CASTPRLLNEKLFF
-	TRBV5-4	TRBJ1-2	-	TGTGCCAGCAGCTTGGGATGGGCTAACTATGGCTACACCTTC	CASSLGWANYGYTF
-	TRBV29-1	TRBJ2-1	-	TGCAGCGTTGAATGGAGGAGGGACCCCAATGAGCAGTTCTTC	CSVEWRRDPNEQFF
TRBD2	TRBV11-3	TRBJ2-3	-	TGTGCCAGCAGCCCGGGACTAGCGGGATTCACAGATACGCAGTATTTT	CASSPGLAGFTDTQYF
-	TRBV28	TRBJ1-3	-	TGTGCCAGCAGTTTGGGCCGCTGGAGGGCGGGTGGAAACACCATATATTTT	CASSLGRWRAGGNTIYF